This T cell receptor (beta chain) was identified during a study of monozygotic twins with inflammatory bowel disease. Points from the study as a whole: What may have added variability to patient repertoires is that immunosuppressive treatments differed.

In germline, CDR1 is MGHRA, CDR2 YSYEKL. This CDR3 comprises 16 residues. As for this clonotype: What it recognizes is unknown.

Reprocessing the 5' RACE reads, TCRdb reports a single entry for every CDR3 protein and omits DNA. This repertoire includes roughly 200,000 distinct CDR3 sequences. The chain uses TRBV4-1 and TRBJ2-1; TCRdb indicates TRBD2, and absent DNA this call remains unverified. The receptor comes from a human donor with ulcerative colitis or Crohn's disease, or a healthy co-twin of an affected twin (not recorded which). Sequenced: blood. The CDR3 sequence is CASSQVAGPSRNEQFF.